Described below is a single T cell receptor beta chain sequence and its context. The sample comes from a study of blood T cell repertoires in COVID-19. Study summary: Symptom resolution, clearance, or two negative PCRs marked donors in Cohort 3 as recovered. Researchers got acute and convalescent COVID-19 samples from the United States, Italy and Spain.

The participants were between about 18 and 90 years old and came from about two dozen US areas. V dropped 11 bases and J dropped 10 bases, with 21 bases sitting between them. The CDR3 has 13 amino acids. Germline CDR1 and CDR2: LNHDA and SQIVND (reference sequence). Methods used by the authors: Reference gene primer amplification gave nucleated cell count estimates. Sequencing was performed with immunoSEQ multiplex PCR; in TCRdb, only in-frame clones are kept and a portion is missing. V and J calls and clone size are given by that table; D and trimming were obtained from the DNA. The sample consists of about 230,000 clones, 86% of them appearing once.

The specimen sequenced was PBMCs or T cells enriched from blood (not recorded which). The TCR comes from a woman in her forties or fifties in a cohort exposed to, infected with or recovered from COVID-19 (not recorded which). The V gene is TRBV19, the J gene TRBJ1-5; D is perhaps TRBD1 (6 bases). CDR3 coding DNA: TGTGCCCAGGCGTGGCCAGGGGAGGGTCCCCAGCATTTT. Residues: CAQAWPGEGPQHF.